These T cell receptor beta chains were read from a single sample in a study of T cell responses to AZD1222 COVID-19 vaccine. Only in-frame clones appear in the TCRdb table, and some are missing; sequencing was by immunoSEQ multiplex PCR. Of about 88,000 clones listed, approximately 90% are singletons. This sample comprised peripheral blood, obtained on day 0 of AZD1222 vaccination. The receptors originated from an adult in good health. Both conserved end residues are part of each CDR3. The D gene is left open where the match is weak. The size entry is marked missing in some rows and otherwise reads once, few, many or a size class.

V,J,D,size,DNA,CDR3
TRBV27,TRBJ2-3,TRBD2,.,TGTGCCAGCACCGGGACTAGCGGGAGTAGGACAGATACGCAGTATTTT,CASTGTSGSRTDTQYF
TRBV7-2,TRBJ2-1,.,.,TGTGCCAGCAGCCCCTTTGTAGAGCAAGTCTTGTTCTTC,CASSPFVEQVLFF
TRBV29-1,TRBJ2-1,.,once,TGCAGCGTTGAAGGAACAGCCTACAATGAGCAGTTCTTC,CSVEGTAYNEQFF
TRBV19,TRBJ2-3,TRBD2,.,TGTGCCAGTAGTACTTTGACTAGCGGGAGTCGAGATACGCAGTATTTT,CASSTLTSGSRDTQYF
TRBV6-5,TRBJ1-3,TRBD1,few,TGTGCCAGCATGAACAGGGGACCTGGAAACACCATATATTTT,CASMNRGPGNTIYF
TRBV27,TRBJ2-5,.,.,TGTGCCAGCAGTTTAATGGGACCGCGAGAGACCCAGTACTTC,CASSLMGPRETQYF
TRBV4-1,TRBJ2-1,.,.,TGCGCCAGCAGCCACAGCTGGGTACTGGGAGATGAGCAGTTCTTC,CASSHSWVLGDEQFF
TRBV9,TRBJ1-6,.,.,TGTGCCAGCAGCACGGACGGACCTTCGTCCCTCCACTTT,CASSTDGPSSLHF
TRBV18,TRBJ2-1,.,few,TGTGCCAGCTCACTCAGGGGCCTCCCGGACAATGAGCAGTTCTTC,CASSLRGLPDNEQFF
TRBV2,TRBJ1-1,TRBD1,.,TGTGCCAGCAGACCCAGACAGGGTCTAAGCACTGAAGCTTTCTTT,CASRPRQGLSTEAFF
TRBV18,TRBJ2-3,TRBD1,medium-sized,TGTGCCAGCTCGAAAACCGGGACAGACACAGATACGCAGTATTTT,CASSKTGTDTDTQYF
TRBV19,TRBJ2-7,.,.,TGTGCCAGTAGTATTTCCCCGAGAAACTCCTACGAGCAGTACTTC,CASSISPRNSYEQYF
TRBV5-1,TRBJ2-7,.,.,TGCGCCAGCAGCTTGAACCAGGCATACGAGCAGTACTTC,CASSLNQAYEQYF
TRBV3-1/TRBV3-2,TRBJ2-7,.,.,TGTGCCAGCAGCCAAGAACAAAACGAGCAGTACTTC,CASSQEQNEQYF
TRBV28,TRBJ1-5,.,.,TGTGCCAGCACCGCTGGCCCAGTGACTCAGCCCCAGCATTTT,CASTAGPVTQPQHF
TRBV9,TRBJ1-5,.,.,TGTGCCAGCAGCGTTGGAGGGATGGGAAATCAGCCCCAGCATTTT,CASSVGGMGNQPQHF
TRBV11-3,TRBJ2-1,TRBD2,.,TGTGCCAGCAGCTTAGCTGGACTAGCGGGTTACAATGAGCAGTTCTTC,CASSLAGLAGYNEQFF
TRBV5-6,TRBJ1-2,.,.,TGTGCCAGCAGCCCACTCAGGGTAAACTATGGCTACACCTTC,CASSPLRVNYGYTF
TRBV24-1,TRBJ2-2,.,.,TGTGCCACCAGTGATTTGACGGGAATGGACACCGGGGAGCTGTTTTTT,CATSDLTGMDTGELFF
TRBV23-1,TRBJ2-1,TRBD1,.,TGCGCCAGCAGTCATCCTACAGGGGGCCCTCACAATGAGCAGTTCTTC,CASSHPTGGPHNEQFF
TRBV5-1,TRBJ2-3,TRBD2,once,TGCGCCAGCAGCTTGGTCCCAGCGGGAGGTGGCACAGATACGCAGTATTTT,CASSLVPAGGGTDTQYF
TRBV19,TRBJ1-2,.,.,TGTGCCAGTAGTAGGGACAAAAACTATGGCTACACCTTC,CASSRDKNYGYTF
TRBV7-3,TRBJ2-5,.,.,TGTGCCAGCAGCTTAAACTCAGGGGCGTGGGAGACCCAGTACTTC,CASSLNSGAWETQYF
TRBV3-1/TRBV3-2,TRBJ2-1,.,.,TGTGCCAGCAGCCGAAACTACGGGAGAGACAATGAGCAGTTCTTC,CASSRNYGRDNEQFF
TRBV5-1,TRBJ2-3,TRBD1,.,TGCGCCAGCAGCTTACCTGGGACAGCGAGCACAGATACGCAGTATTTT,CASSLPGTASTDTQYF
TRBV2,TRBJ1-5,.,.,TGTGCCAGCGGCAGTGATAGCAATCAGCCCCAGCATTTT,CASGSDSNQPQHF
TRBV7-9,TRBJ2-1,.,.,TGTGCCAGCAGCTTTGGGTCTCCGACCGATGAGCAGTTCTTC,CASSFGSPTDEQFF
TRBV19,TRBJ1-3,.,.,TGTGCCAGTAGTAGCCAAGGAGGGCATGCTGGAAACACCATATATTTT,CASSSQGGHAGNTIYF